The sample holds a few counts of the clone carrying this TCR beta chain. TCRdb analysed the RACE reads with MiXCR anew, one entry per CDR3 protein. The sample holds 300,000 to 400,000 distinct CDR3 sequences, roughly 4.6% seen once. The time point denotes: pre-sensitization, week 0. Indicated treatment: therapeutic diphenylcyclopropenone sensitization with weekly scalp DPC. This entry is derived from a study of human T cells and chemical hapten exposure. Study-wide context: Per-sample TCR yields varied mainly from small pooled library volume differences.

Deletions cut 0 bases from V and 4 bases from J, with 15 bases between. Looked up from germline, CDR1 is SNHLY and CDR2 is FYNNEI. CDR3 length: 16 amino acids. The receptor was isolated from a woman between 50 and 59 years old with alopecia areata. Some clones in this sample may be carry-over from other donors' samples. The chain links TRBV2 to TRBJ1-2; D unresolved. The material was whole blood, obtained in connection with sensitization to the hapten diphenylcyclopropenone (DPC). The CDR3 DNA is TGTGCCAGCAGTGAAGCTAGGACGGCTCTGGGCTATGGCTACACCTTC. As protein: CASSEARTALGYGYTF.